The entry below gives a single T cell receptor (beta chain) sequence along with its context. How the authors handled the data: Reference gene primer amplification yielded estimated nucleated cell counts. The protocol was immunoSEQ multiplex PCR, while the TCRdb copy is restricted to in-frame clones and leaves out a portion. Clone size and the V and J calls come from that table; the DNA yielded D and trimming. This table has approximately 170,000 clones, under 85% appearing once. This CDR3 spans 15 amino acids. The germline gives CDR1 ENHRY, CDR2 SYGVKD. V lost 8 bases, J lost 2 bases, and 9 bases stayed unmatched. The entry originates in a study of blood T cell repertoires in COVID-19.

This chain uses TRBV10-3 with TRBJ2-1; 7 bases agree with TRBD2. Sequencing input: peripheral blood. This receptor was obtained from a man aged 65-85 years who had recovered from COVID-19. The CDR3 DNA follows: TGTGCCATCCACAATGGGCGGGAGCCCTACAATGAGCAGTTCTTC. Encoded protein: CAIHNGREPYNEQFF.